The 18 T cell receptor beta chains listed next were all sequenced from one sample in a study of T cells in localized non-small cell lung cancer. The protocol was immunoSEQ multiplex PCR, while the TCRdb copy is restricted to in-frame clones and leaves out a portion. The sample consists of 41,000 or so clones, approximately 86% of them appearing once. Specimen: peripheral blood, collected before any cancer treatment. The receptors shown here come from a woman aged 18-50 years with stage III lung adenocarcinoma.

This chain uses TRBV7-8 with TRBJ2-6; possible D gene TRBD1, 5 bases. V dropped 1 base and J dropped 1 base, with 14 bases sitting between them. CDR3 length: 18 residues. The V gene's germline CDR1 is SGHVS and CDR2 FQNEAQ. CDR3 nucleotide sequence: TGTGCCAGCAGCTTAGTCGCAGGGTATAGTTCTGGGGCCAACGTCCTGACTTTC. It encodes CASSLVAGYSSGANVLTF. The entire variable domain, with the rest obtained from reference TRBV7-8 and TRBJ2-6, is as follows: GAGVSQSPRYKVAKRGQDVALRCDPISGHVSLFWYQQALGQGPEFLTYFQNEAQLDKSGLPSDRFFAERPEGSVSTLKIQRTQQEDSAVYLCASSLVAGYSSGANVLTFGAGSRLTVL.

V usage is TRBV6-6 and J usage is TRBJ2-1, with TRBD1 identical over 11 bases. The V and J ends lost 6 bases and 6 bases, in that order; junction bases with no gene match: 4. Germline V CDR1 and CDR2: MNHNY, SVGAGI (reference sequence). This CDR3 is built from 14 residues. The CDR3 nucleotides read TGTGCCAGCAGAACCGGGACAGGGGGCAATGAGCAGTTCTTC. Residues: CASRTGTGGNEQFF.

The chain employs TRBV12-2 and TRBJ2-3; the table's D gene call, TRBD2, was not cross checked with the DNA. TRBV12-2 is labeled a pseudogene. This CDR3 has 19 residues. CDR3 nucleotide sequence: TGTGCAAGTCGCTTCTCAGGGGGCTCTAGCGGGGGACGCACAGATACGCAGTATTTT. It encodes CASRFSGGSSGGRTDTQYF.

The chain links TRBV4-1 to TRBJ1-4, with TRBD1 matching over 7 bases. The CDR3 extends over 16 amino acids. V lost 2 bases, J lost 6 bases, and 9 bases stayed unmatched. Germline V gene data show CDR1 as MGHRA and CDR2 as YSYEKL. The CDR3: CASSQSAGTVYEKLFF. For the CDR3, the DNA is TGCGCCAGCAGCCAAAGCGCCGGGACAGTGTATGAAAAACTGTTTTTT.

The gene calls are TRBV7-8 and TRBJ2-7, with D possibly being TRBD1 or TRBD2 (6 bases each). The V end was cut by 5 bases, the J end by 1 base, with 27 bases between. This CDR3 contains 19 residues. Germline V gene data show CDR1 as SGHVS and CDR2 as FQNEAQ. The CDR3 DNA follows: TGTGCCAGCAGCCCAGTGGGGGGCGGTCGGTCCTGGATATCCTACGAGCAGTACTTC. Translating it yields CASSPVGGGRSWISYEQYF.

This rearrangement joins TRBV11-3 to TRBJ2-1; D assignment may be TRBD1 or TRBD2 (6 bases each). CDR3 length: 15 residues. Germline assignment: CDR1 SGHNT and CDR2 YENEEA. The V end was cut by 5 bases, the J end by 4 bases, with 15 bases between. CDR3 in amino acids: CASSPSGADYNEQFF. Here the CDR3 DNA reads TGTGCCAGCAGCCCATCGGGGGCAGATTACAATGAGCAGTTCTTC.

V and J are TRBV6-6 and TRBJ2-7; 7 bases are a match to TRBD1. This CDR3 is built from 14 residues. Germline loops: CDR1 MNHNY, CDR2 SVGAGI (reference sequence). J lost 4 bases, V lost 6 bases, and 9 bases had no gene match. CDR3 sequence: CASSVGQENYEQYF. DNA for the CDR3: TGTGCCAGCAGCGTAGGACAGGAAAATTACGAGCAGTACTTC.

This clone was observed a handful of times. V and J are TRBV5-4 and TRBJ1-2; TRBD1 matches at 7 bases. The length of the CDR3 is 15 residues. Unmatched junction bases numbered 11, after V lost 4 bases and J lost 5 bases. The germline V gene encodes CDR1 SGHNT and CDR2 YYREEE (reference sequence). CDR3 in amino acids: CASSGGFRDRYGYTF. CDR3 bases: TGTGCCAGCAGCGGGGGTTTCCGGGACAGATATGGCTACACCTTC. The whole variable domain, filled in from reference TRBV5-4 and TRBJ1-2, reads ETGVTQSPTHLIKTRGQQVTLRCSSQSGHNTVSWYQQALGQGPQFIFQYYREEENGRGNFPPRFSGLQFPNYSSELNVNALELDDSALYLCASSGGFRDRYGYTFGSGTRLTVV.

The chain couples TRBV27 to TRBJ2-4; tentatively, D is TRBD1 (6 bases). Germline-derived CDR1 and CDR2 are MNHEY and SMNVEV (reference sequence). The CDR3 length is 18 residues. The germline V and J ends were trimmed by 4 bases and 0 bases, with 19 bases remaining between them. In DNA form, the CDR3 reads TGTGCCAGCAGTTCCGTTCGACAGGTGGGAATAGCCAAAAACATTCAGTACTTC. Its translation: CASSSVRQVGIAKNIQYF.

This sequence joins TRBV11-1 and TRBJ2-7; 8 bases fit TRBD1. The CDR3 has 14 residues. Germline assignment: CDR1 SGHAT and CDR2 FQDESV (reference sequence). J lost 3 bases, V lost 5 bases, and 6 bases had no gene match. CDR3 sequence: CASSADRGNYEQYF. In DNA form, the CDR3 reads TGTGCCAGCAGCGCCGACAGGGGAAACTACGAGCAGTACTTC. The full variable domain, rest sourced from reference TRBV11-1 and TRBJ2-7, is EAEVAQSPRYKITEKSQAVAFWCDPISGHATLYWYRQILGQGPELLVQFQDESVVDDSQLPKDRFSAERLKGVDSTLKIQPAELGDSAMYLCASSADRGNYEQYFGPGTRLTVT.

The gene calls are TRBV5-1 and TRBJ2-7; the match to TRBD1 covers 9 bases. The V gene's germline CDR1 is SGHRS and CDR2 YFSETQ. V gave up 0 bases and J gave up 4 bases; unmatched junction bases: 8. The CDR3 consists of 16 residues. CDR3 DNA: TGCGCCAGCAGCTTGGGACTCGGGACAGGGAGGTACGAGCAGTACTTC. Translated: CASSLGLGTGRYEQYF.

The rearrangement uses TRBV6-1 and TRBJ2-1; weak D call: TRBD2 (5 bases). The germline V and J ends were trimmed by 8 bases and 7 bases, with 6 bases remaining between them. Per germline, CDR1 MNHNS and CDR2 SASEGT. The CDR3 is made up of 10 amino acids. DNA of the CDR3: TGTGCCAGCCAGCGGAATGAGCAGTTCTTC. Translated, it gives CASQRNEQFF.

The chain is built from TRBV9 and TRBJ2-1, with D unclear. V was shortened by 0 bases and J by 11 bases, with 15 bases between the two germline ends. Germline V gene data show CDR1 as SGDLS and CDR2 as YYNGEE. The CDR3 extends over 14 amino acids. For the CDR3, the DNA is TGTGCCAGCAGCGTAGCGACCTCACCGGAAAAGCAGTTCTTC. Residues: CASSVATSPEKQFF.

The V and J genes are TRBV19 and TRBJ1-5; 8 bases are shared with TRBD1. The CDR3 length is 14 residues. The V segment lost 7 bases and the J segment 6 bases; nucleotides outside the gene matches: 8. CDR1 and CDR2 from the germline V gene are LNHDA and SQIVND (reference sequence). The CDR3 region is CASTPGQGGQPQHF. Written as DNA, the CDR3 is TGTGCCAGTACCCCAGGACAGGGCGGTCAGCCCCAGCATTTT.

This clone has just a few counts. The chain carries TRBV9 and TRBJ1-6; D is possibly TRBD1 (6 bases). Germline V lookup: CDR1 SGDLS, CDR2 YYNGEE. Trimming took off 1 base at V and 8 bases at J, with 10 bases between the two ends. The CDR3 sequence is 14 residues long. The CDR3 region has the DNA TGTGCCAGCAGCGTAACGTCAGGGGATTCACCCCTCCACTTT. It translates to CASSVTSGDSPLHF.

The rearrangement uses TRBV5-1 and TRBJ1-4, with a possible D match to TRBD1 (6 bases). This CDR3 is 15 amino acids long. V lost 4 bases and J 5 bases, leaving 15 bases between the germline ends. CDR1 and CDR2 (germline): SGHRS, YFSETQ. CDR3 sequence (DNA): TGCGCCAGCAGCGTAAGCAGGGGCGACAATGAAAAACTGTTTTTT. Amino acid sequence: CASSVSRGDNEKLFF.

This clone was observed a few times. DNA for the CDR3: TGTGCCAGCAGGGACCAAGGGACAGCACCCCCCTACGAGCAGTACTTC. Its protein product is CASRDQGTAPPYEQYF. The chain uses TRBV2 and TRBJ2-7, with TRBD1 matching over 7 bases. The V and J ends lost 6 bases and 2 bases, in that order; junction bases with no gene match: 13. This CDR3 has 16 residues. Looked up from germline, CDR1 is SNHLY and CDR2 is FYNNEI.

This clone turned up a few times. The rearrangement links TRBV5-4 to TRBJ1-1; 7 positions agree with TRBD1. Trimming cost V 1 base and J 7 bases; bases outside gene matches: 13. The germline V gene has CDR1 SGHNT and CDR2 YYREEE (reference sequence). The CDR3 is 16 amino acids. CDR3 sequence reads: CASSLNPNDRAFEAFF. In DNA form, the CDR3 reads TGTGCCAGCAGCTTGAACCCTAATGACAGGGCTTTTGAAGCTTTCTTT.